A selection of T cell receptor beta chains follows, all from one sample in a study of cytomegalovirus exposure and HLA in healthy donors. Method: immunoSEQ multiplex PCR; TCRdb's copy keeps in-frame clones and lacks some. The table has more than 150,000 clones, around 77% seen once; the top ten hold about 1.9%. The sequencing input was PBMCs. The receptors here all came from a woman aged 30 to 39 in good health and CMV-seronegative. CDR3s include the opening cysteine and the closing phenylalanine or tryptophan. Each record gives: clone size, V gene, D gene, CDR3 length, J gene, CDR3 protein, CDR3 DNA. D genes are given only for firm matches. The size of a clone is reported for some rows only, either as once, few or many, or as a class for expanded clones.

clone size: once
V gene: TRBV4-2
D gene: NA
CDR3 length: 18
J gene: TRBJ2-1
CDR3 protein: CASSSVPNRGGSYNEQFF
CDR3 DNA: TGTGCCAGCAGCTCCGTCCCCAACAGGGGGGGCTCCTACAATGAGCAGTTCTTC

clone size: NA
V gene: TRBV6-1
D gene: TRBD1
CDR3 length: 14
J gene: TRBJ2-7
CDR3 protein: CASSEQGAHYEQYF
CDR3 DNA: TGTGCCAGCAGTGAACAGGGGGCACACTACGAGCAGTACTTC

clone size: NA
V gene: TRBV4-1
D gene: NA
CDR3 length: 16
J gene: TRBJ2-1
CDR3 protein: CASSQAPGALHNEQFF
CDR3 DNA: TGCGCCAGCAGCCAAGCGCCAGGGGCCCTCCACAATGAGCAGTTCTTC

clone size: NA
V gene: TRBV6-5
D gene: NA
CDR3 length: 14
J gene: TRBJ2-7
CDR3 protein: CASLKEGSSYEQYF
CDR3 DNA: TGTGCCAGCCTTAAAGAGGGATCCTCCTACGAGCAGTACTTC

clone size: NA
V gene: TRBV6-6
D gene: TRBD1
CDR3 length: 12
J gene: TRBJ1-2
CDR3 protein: CASIGGLYGYTF
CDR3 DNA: TGTGCCAGTATAGGGGGCCTCTATGGCTACACCTTC

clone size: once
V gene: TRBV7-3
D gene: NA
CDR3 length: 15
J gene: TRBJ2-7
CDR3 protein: CASSPKAGNSYEQYF
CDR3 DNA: TGTGCCAGCAGCCCGAAGGCAGGGAACTCCTACGAGCAGTACTTC

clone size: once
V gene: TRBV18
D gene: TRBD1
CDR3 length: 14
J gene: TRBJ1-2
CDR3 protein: CASSPKGANYGYTF
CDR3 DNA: TGTGCCAGCTCACCCAAGGGGGCGAACTATGGCTACACCTTC

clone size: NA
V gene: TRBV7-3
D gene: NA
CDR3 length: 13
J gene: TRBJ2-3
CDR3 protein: CASSSFSTDTQYF
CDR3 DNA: TGTGCCAGCAGCTCGTTTAGCACAGATACGCAGTATTTT

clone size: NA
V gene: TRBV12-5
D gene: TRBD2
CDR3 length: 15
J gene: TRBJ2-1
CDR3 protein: CASTLAGGPHNEQFF
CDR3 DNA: TGTGCTAGCACCCTAGCGGGGGGGCCACACAATGAGCAGTTCTTC

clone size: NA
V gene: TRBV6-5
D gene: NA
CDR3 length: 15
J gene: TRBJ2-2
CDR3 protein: CASSPRQGWTGELFF
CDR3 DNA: TGTGCCAGCAGCCCGAGGCAGGGGTGGACCGGGGAGCTGTTTTTT

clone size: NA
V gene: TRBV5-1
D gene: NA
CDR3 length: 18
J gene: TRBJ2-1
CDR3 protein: CASSLALTLGSSYNEQFF
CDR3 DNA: TGCGCCAGCAGCTTGGCCCTTACGCTAGGGAGCTCCTACAATGAGCAGTTCTTC

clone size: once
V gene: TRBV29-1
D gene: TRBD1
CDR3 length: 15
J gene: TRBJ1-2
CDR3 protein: CSVEVPQGRFYGYTF
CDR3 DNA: TGCAGCGTTGAGGTCCCACAGGGGCGGTTTTATGGCTACACCTTC

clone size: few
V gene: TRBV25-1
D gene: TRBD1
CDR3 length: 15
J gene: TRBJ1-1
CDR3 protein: CASSPGDRRGSAAFF
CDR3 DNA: TGTGCCAGCAGCCCTGGGGACAGAAGAGGTAGTGCGGCTTTCTTT

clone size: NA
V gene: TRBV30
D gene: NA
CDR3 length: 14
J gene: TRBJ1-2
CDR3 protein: CAWSLSDRYYGYTF
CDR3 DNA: TGTGCCTGGAGTCTGAGCGACAGGTACTATGGCTACACCTTC

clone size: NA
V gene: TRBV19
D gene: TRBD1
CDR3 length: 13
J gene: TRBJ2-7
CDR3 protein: CASLGQAPYEQYF
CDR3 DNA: TGTGCCAGTTTGGGACAGGCTCCCTACGAGCAGTACTTC

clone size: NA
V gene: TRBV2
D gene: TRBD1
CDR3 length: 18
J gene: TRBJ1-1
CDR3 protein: CASSEVSDRWGMNTEAFF
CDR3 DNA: TGTGCCAGCAGTGAAGTTTCGGACAGGTGGGGGATGAACACTGAAGCTTTCTTT